The sequence of this T cell receptor (beta chain) was determined in a study of T cell clonality in common variable immunodeficiency. Study findings and constraints: TCRbeta clonality was increased in CVID versus healthy controls. Fewer TCRbeta clones were shared among CVID subjects than controls.

This clone was detected a few times. Its matching antigen is unknown. Coverage ceases 3 residues before the CDR3 finishes, and the germline J gene fills in the end. The CDR3 covers 15 residues. CDR1 is SGHAT and CDR2 is FQNNGV in the germline V gene. Between the trimmed V and J ends, which lost 0 bases and 7 bases, there was a span of 13 bases. Assay: immunoSEQ multiplex PCR; the TCRdb copy retains only in-frame clones and omits some. This record lists about 47,000 clones, none seen once only, and the top ten clones contain roughly 6.2%. Both groups were predominantly of Caucasian heritage. Heparinized whole blood, roughly 4.5 to 9 ml, came from each donor.

The specimen sequenced was peripheral blood mononuclear cells. This chain joins TRBV11-2 and TRBJ2-1, with D maybe TRBD2 (7 bases). This clonotype was obtained from a person aged 18-69 years in good health. CDR3 DNA, as far as it was read: TGTGCCAGCAGCTTAGAGCCTGGGAGGGGGAATGAG. It encodes CASSLEPGRGNE. The full CDR3 is CASSLEPGRGNEQFF. Complete variable domain (other parts from reference TRBV11-2 and TRBJ2-1): EAGVAQSPRYKIIEKRQSVAFWCNPISGHATLYWYQQILGQGPKLLIQFQNNGVVDDSQLPKDRFSAERLKGVDSTLKIQPAKLEDSAVYLCASSLEPGRGNEQFFGPGTRLTVL.